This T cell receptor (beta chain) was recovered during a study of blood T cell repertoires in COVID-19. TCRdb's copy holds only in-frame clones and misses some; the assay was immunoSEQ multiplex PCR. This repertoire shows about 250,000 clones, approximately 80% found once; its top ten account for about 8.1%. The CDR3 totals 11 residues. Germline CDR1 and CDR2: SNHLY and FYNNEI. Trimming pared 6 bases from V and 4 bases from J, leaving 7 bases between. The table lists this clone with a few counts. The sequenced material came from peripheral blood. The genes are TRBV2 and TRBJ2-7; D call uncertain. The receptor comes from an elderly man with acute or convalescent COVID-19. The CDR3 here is CASRTRYEQYF. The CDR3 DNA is TGTGCCAGCAGGACAAGATACGAGCAGTACTTC.